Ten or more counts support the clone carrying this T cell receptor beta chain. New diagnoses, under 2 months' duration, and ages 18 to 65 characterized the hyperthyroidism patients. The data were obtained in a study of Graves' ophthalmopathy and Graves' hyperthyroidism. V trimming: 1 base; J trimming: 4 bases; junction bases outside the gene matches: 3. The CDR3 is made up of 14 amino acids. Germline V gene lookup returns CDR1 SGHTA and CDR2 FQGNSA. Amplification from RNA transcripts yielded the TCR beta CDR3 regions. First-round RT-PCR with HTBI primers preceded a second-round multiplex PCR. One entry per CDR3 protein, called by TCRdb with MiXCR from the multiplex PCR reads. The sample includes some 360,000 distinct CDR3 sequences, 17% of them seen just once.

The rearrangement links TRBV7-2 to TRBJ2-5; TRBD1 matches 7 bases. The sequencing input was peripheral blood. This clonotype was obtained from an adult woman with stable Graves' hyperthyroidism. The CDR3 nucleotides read TGTGCCAGCAGCTTAGGGGCAGGGGGAGAGACCCAGTACTTC. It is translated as CASSLGAGGETQYF.